This TCR beta chain stems from a study of T-cell reconstitution after alpha-beta-depleted transplantation in children. Study outcomes and limitations: In some patients, recipient T cells and intrathymic progenitors surviving conditioning explained high day-60 diversity. Reportedly, roughly two months post-transplant, alpha-beta T cells arose from several hundred expanded graft clones. One year post-transplant, T-cell counts and diversity were largely derived from T cells produced anew.

Unique molecular identifiers were incorporated when the TCRbeta library was constructed. TCRdb analysed the PCR reads with MiXCR anew, one entry per CDR3 protein. This table holds almost 500,000 distinct CDR3 sequences, roughly a tenth found once. This clonotype was detected many times. What it binds is unknown. CDR1 SGHTA and CDR2 FQGNSA come from the germline V gene. The V gene lost 2 bases and the J gene lost 4 bases, with 10 bases spanning the gap. The CDR3 is 14 amino acids. The sequencing here drew on PBMCs, taken before TCRalphabeta/CD19-depleted stem cell transplant. The source is a child aged 2 to 15 with inherited bone marrow failure, due to receive a stem cell transplant. The chain couples TRBV7-2 to TRBJ2-3; D ambiguous. CDR3 sequence: CASSLRSYSDTQYF. The CDR3 bases are TGTGCCAGCAGCTTACGATCCTATTCAGATACGCAGTATTTT.